This is a list of T cell receptor beta chains from one sample in a study of blood T cell repertoires in COVID-19. TCRdb's table, derived via immunoSEQ multiplex PCR, lists solely in-frame clones and lacks some. The table includes some 160,000 clones, 70% to 90% detected once. Sequencing used peripheral blood. The receptors were sampled from a woman in her 70s with acute or convalescent COVID-19. Both conserved end residues are part of each CDR3. Fields, in order: J gene, CDR3 length, V gene, clone size, D gene, CDR3 DNA, CDR3 protein. D genes are given only for firm matches. Size tells how often a clone was seen (once, few, many) or the class of an expanded clone, and some rows leave it out.

TRBJ2-7	15	TRBV28	-	TRBD2	TGTGCCAGCAGTTTATTTAGCGGGAGCTTGTACGAGCAGTACTTC	CASSLFSGSLYEQYF
TRBJ2-2	21	TRBV15	-	TRBD2	TGTGCCACCAGCGGGGGACTAGCGGGGGGAAAGATTTACGGGAACACCGGGGAGCTGTTTTTT	CATSGGLAGGKIYGNTGELFF
TRBJ2-3	15	TRBV2	-	-	TGTGCCAGCAGTGGGCAGGGACTCGGCACAGATACGCAGTATTTT	CASSGQGLGTDTQYF
TRBJ2-5	14	TRBV5-4	-	-	TGTGCCAGCAGCTCCGGACAGAGCCAAGAGACCCAGTACTTC	CASSSGQSQETQYF
TRBJ1-2	15	TRBV7-9	-	TRBD1	TGTGCCAGCAGCTTAGAGAGGGGGCAGATCTATGGCTACACCTTC	CASSLERGQIYGYTF
TRBJ2-5	15	TRBV2	-	TRBD1	TGTGCCAGCAGTGGCCGACAGGGGCTTCAAGAGACCCAGTACTTC	CASSGRQGLQETQYF
TRBJ2-3	15	TRBV3-1/TRBV3-2	-	TRBD2	TGTGCCAGCAGCCCCCAGCGGGGGAGCACAGATACGCAGTATTTT	CASSPQRGSTDTQYF
TRBJ2-7	13	TRBV12-3/TRBV12-4	-	-	TGTGCCAGCAGTTTTTTGCAGGGCTACGAGCAGTACTTC	CASSFLQGYEQYF
TRBJ2-2	16	TRBV4-3	-	-	TGCGCCAGCAGCCAGGCCCAGGGGGGCTACACCGGGGAGCTGTTTTTT	CASSQAQGGYTGELFF
TRBJ1-4	15	TRBV24-1	-	TRBD1	TGTGCCACCAGTGATGGAACAGGGGGTAATGAAAAACTGTTTTTT	CATSDGTGGNEKLFF
TRBJ1-5	15	TRBV19	-	-	TGTGCCAGTAGTTTGAGACAGCCCTACAATCAGCCCCAGCATTTT	CASSLRQPYNQPQHF
TRBJ2-7	17	TRBV10-3	few	TRBD1	TGTGCCATCAGTGAGGCGATAGGTCAGGGGGCGTTATACGAGCAGTACTTC	CAISEAIGQGALYEQYF
TRBJ1-2	16	TRBV7-8	few	-	TGTGCCAGCAGCTTAGGCTCCACCCGGGCTAACTATGGCTACACCTTC	CASSLGSTRANYGYTF
TRBJ1-6	15	TRBV5-4	-	-	TGTGCCAGCAGCCAGGGAGGAGGGTATAATTCACCCCTCCACTTT	CASSQGGGYNSPLHF
TRBJ1-1	14	TRBV28	-	-	TGTGCCAGCACCGGGGGGACGATCAAGTCTGAAGCTTTCTTT	CASTGGTIKSEAFF
TRBJ2-4	14	TRBV10-3	-	-	TGTGCCATCAGTGCGGGCAGGCAGGGAAACATTCAGTACTTC	CAISAGRQGNIQYF
TRBJ2-7	12	TRBV5-1	few	TRBD2	TGCGCCAGCAGCAGAGAGCGGGAGGCGCAGTACTTC	CASSREREAQYF
TRBJ2-5	18	TRBV12-5	-	-	TGTGCTAGTGGTTTAGGGGGGGGAGGTGGACAGGGATGGGAGACCCAGTACTTC	CASGLGGGGGQGWETQYF
TRBJ2-1	17	TRBV10-3	-	TRBD1	TGTGCCATCAGTGGGCCGACCTCCGACAGGGACTACAATGAGCAGTTCTTC	CAISGPTSDRDYNEQFF
TRBJ2-1	15	TRBV19	-	TRBD2	TGTGCCAGTAGTATGGGACTAGCGAGAGGCAATGAGCAGTTCTTC	CASSMGLARGNEQFF
TRBJ1-2	13	TRBV5-1	-	TRBD1	TGCGCCAGCAGCAATGGACAGGGCTTGGGCTACACCTTC	CASSNGQGLGYTF
TRBJ1-3	15	TRBV5-5	-	-	TGTGCCAGCAGCTTGGGGCAGGGCAAAGGAAACACCATATATTTT	CASSLGQGKGNTIYF
TRBJ2-7	15	TRBV7-6	-	TRBD1	TGTGCCAGCAGCTTGACAGGGGCCCTTAAGGACGAGCAGTACTTC	CASSLTGALKDEQYF
TRBJ2-2	18	TRBV5-1	-	TRBD2	TGCGCCAGCAGCTCAGCCCCAGGGACTAGCGGGGGGTCCGGGGAGCTGTTTTTT	CASSSAPGTSGGSGELFF
TRBJ1-2	15	TRBV5-6	-	TRBD1	TGTGCCAGCAGGGGCAGGGACAGGGTCGAATATGGCTACACCTTC	CASRGRDRVEYGYTF
TRBJ2-7	14	TRBV10-3	-	TRBD2	TGTGCCATCAGCTCGGGACTAGCCTCCTACGAGCAGTACTTC	CAISSGLASYEQYF
TRBJ2-3	14	TRBV20-1	-	TRBD2	TGCAGTGCTAGTCCTAGCGGAAGCACAGATACGCAGTATTTT	CSASPSGSTDTQYF
TRBJ2-7	12	TRBV5-8	-	TRBD1	TGTGCCAGCAGCTCGACAGGGTACGAGCAGTACTTC	CASSSTGYEQYF
TRBJ2-1	13	TRBV7-3	-	TRBD2	TGTGCCAGCAGCTATCAGCGGGAGAGTGAGCAGTTCTTC	CASSYQRESEQFF
TRBJ1-2	17	TRBV28	-	TRBD1	TGTGCCAGCAGTCCCGTCTCGACAGGGGTGTCATACTATGGCTACACCTTC	CASSPVSTGVSYYGYTF
TRBJ2-1	17	TRBV3-1/TRBV3-2	many	TRBD2	TGTGCCAGCAGCCAAGACCCTGGCGGGGGGGCCTACAATGAGCAGTTCTTC	CASSQDPGGGAYNEQFF
TRBJ1-2	13	TRBV29-1	-	TRBD1	TGCAGCGGTGATGTTGGACAGGGATACGGCTACACCTTC	CSGDVGQGYGYTF
TRBJ2-1	15	TRBV6-2/TRBV6-3	-	TRBD1	TGTGCCAGCAGTCACCGGGACAGGGGATTCAATGAGCAGTTCTTC	CASSHRDRGFNEQFF
TRBJ1-5	14	TRBV28	-	-	TGTGCCAGCAGTGTTACCAGGGGCAATCAGCCCCAGCATTTT	CASSVTRGNQPQHF